This TCR beta chain was observed in a study of CD8 T cells in Susac syndrome. For the study at large: When blood was collected, patients with Susac syndrome were therapy-naive, were taking corticosteroids, or were receiving intravenous immunoglobulin alone. General study findings and limits: Sixteen Susac-specific public clones were found in total CD8+ repertoires and several in CD8+ TEMRA repertoires.

A word on this clonotype: Its target is unknown.

An amount of RNA that ranged from roughly 0.5 to 1 ug was reverse transcribed with random hexamers. Coverage of TCR beta CDR3 amplification by immunoSEQ multiplex PCR extended to 54 Vbeta and 13 Jbeta. TCRdb reprocessed the immunoSEQ multiplex PCR reads with MiXCR, giving one entry per CDR3 protein. The table includes about 120,000 distinct CDR3 sequences, roughly 94% detected once. From germline, CDR1 is SGDLS and CDR2 YYNGEE. The CDR3 is 16 residues long. Deletions cut 1 base from V and 8 bases from J, with 19 bases between. The sample taken for sequencing was CD8+ T cells from PBMCs. The J gene is TRBJ2-1, the V gene TRBV9; perhaps TRBD2 as D (5 bases). This receptor was taken from a human donor with Susac syndrome. The CDR3 DNA sequence: TGTGCCAGCAGCGTAAGGTTGTCGGCGGAGAGGGATGAGCAGTTCTTC. Its protein is CASSVRLSAERDEQFF.